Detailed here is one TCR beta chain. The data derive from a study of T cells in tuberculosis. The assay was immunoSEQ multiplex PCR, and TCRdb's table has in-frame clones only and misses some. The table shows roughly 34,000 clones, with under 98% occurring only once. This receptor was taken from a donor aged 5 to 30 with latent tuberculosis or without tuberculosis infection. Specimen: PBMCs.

CDR3 coding DNA: TGTGCCAGCAGACCTCCACCGGGACTAGCGGGGATTGGGTCCCAGTACTTC. This encodes CASRPPPGLAGIGSQYF. J is TRBJ2-5 and V is TRBV5-6; 13 nucleotides match TRBD2. Germline V lookup: CDR1 SGHDT, CDR2 YYEEEE. The CDR3 is 17 amino acids. Trimming removed 5 bases from V and 9 bases from J; junction bases left unmatched: 16.